Following are 19 T cell receptor beta chains from one sample sequenced in a study of blood T cell repertoires in COVID-19. The data were produced by immunoSEQ multiplex PCR, yet TCRdb's version contains in-frame clones alone and is incomplete. Among 150,000 to 200,000 clones listed, roughly 85% were seen once. Sample: peripheral blood. These receptor sequences come from a man in his forties with acute or convalescent COVID-19.

The V gene is TRBV28, the J gene TRBJ1-3, with D perhaps TRBD1 (6 bases). This CDR3 has 18 residues. Germline CDR1 reads MDHEN; CDR2 reads SYDVKM. V was pared by 1 base and J by 0 bases, with 16 bases between. The CDR3 bases are TGTGCCAGCAGTTTATCAGGGACACCAGGGAACTCTGGAAACACCATATATTTT. Protein: CASSLSGTPGNSGNTIYF.

Comments on this clone: This sample includes further DNA sequences coding for the same CDR3. The chain links TRBV2 to TRBJ2-7; no definite D call. This CDR3 comprises 11 residues. Trimming removed 2 bases from V and 3 bases from J, with 2 bases in between. Per the germline V gene, CDR1 is SNHLY and CDR2 is FYNNEI. The CDR3: CASSEYYEQYF. The CDR3 DNA follows: TGTGCCAGCAGTGAATACTACGAGCAGTACTTC.

The chain uses TRBV28 and TRBJ2-7; 11 positions match TRBD2. The germline gives CDR1 MDHEN, CDR2 SYDVKM. CDR3 length: 14 residues. After removal of 8 bases from V and 2 bases from J, the junction contained 5 bases not matched to a gene. In DNA, the CDR3 is TGTGCCAGCTTTGGGACTAGCGGCACCTACGAGCAGTACTTC. It is translated as CASFGTSGTYEQYF.

The chain couples TRBV9 to TRBJ1-1; D gene unclear. Trimming shortened V by 5 bases and J by 7 bases, and 18 bases separated the two germline ends. Germline values: CDR1 SGDLS, CDR2 YYNGEE. The length of the CDR3 is 14 residues. CDR3 coding DNA: TGTGCCAGCAGTCAGGTGGGTTCACTCCATGAAGCTTTCTTT. Its translation: CASSQVGSLHEAFF. Complete variable domain (other parts from reference TRBV9 and TRBJ1-1): DSGVTQTPKHLITATGQRVTLRCSPRSGDLSVYWYQQSLDQGLQFLIQYYNGEERAKGNILERFSAQQFPDLHSELNLSSLELGDSALYFCASSQVGSLHEAFFGQGTRLTVV.

The chain uses TRBV7-3 and TRBJ1-5; TRBD1 might be the D (5 bases). The CDR3 totals 13 residues. CDR1 is SGHTA and CDR2 is FQGTGA in the germline V gene. Trimming stripped 2 bases from V and 6 bases from J, with 8 bases between. CDR3: CASSLVGGQPQHF. As DNA, the CDR3 is TGTGCCAGCAGCTTAGTGGGGGGTCAGCCCCAGCATTTT.

The V gene is TRBV7-2, the J gene TRBJ2-5; the D gene is possibly TRBD2 (6 bases). The CDR3 covers 14 residues. V shed 5 bases and J shed 2 bases, with 12 bases lying between them. The germline V gene has CDR1 SGHTA and CDR2 FQGNSA. Written as DNA, the CDR3 is TGTGCCAGCAGCCTCAATGGGGGGCAAGAGACCCAGTACTTC. It translates to CASSLNGGQETQYF.

The sample holds a few counts of this clone. J is TRBJ1-1 and V is TRBV4-1; 9 nucleotides line up with TRBD1. There are 17 residues in the CDR3. Per germline, CDR1 MGHRA and CDR2 YSYEKL. Trimming at V came to 4 bases and at J to 0 bases, leaving 9 bases not matched to a gene. The CDR3 DNA reads as TGCGCCAGCAGCCCCATAGGACAGGGGACAATGAACACTGAAGCTTTCTTT. The encoded protein is CASSPIGQGTMNTEAFF.

The gene calls are TRBV7-2 and TRBJ2-2; unclear D gene. The CDR3 runs to 14 residues. Germline CDR1 is SGHTA and CDR2 is FQGNSA. V was clipped by 3 bases and J by 2 bases, with 7 bases between them. Here the CDR3 reads CASSLRDNTGELFF. The CDR3 nucleotides read TGTGCCAGCAGCTTGCGTGATAACACCGGGGAGCTGTTTTTT.

The chain recombines TRBV29-1 with TRBJ2-7; D is possibly TRBD2 (6 bases). Trimming pared 5 bases from V and 5 bases from J, leaving 16 bases between. Germline CDR1 and CDR2: SQVTM and ANQGSEA. The length of the CDR3 is 13 residues. The CDR3 reads CSVSGIGGNEQYF. CDR3 nucleotide sequence: TGCAGCGTTTCGGGGATTGGGGGGAACGAGCAGTACTTC.

This clone was counted only a few times. The V gene is TRBV4-2, the J gene TRBJ2-2; 10 nucleotides line up with TRBD2. Germline V gene sequence: CDR1 LGHNA, CDR2 YNFKEQ. This CDR3 region has 17 residues. The junction had 8 bases not matched to a gene; V was cut back by 0 bases and J by 7 bases. The CDR3 DNA sequence: TGTGCCAGCAGCCAAGAGGCTAGCGGGGGCTTTGGCGGGGAGCTGTTTTTT. Its protein is CASSQEASGGFGGELFF.

The J gene is TRBJ2-3, the V gene TRBV10-2, with 14 bases aligning to TRBD2. V was clipped by 8 bases and J by 4 bases; unmatched bases: 11. The CDR3 has 17 residues. CDR1 and CDR2 from the germline V gene are WSHSY and SAAADI. The CDR3 DNA is TGCGCCAGCGCCGGGACTAGCGGGGGACTAGGGGCAGATACGCAGTATTTT. This encodes CASAGTSGGLGADTQYF.

J is TRBJ2-1 and V is TRBV10-3, with D possibly TRBD2 on 6 matching bases. This CDR3 has 16 amino acids. V lost 2 bases, J lost 0 bases, and 11 bases lay in between. Germline CDR1 is ENHRY and CDR2 is SYGVKD. The CDR3 loop is CAISESTGGSYNEQFF. CDR3 DNA: TGTGCCATCAGTGAGAGTACCGGGGGCTCCTACAATGAGCAGTTCTTC.

The V call is TRBV24-1, the J call TRBJ2-1, with TRBD1 as a possible D gene (6 bases). V lost 3 bases and J 9 bases, leaving 8 bases between the germline ends. CDR3 length: 12 amino acids. Germline CDR1 reads KGHDR; CDR2 reads SFDVKD. The chain's CDR3 is CATSDGGPEQFF. The CDR3 DNA reads TGTGCCACCAGTGATGGGGGCCCTGAGCAGTTCTTC.

The CDR3 protein is CASSERGGYTEAFF. In nucleotides, the CDR3 is TGTGCCAGCAGTGAACGAGGGGGCTACACTGAAGCTTTCTTT. The rearrangement joins TRBV2 to TRBJ1-1; 7 positions agree with TRBD1. Per germline, CDR1 SNHLY and CDR2 FYNNEI. The CDR3 consists of 14 residues. After removal of 2 bases from V and 3 bases from J, the junction contained 3 bases not matched to a gene.

The chain recombines TRBV11-1 with TRBJ2-7; 8 positions agree with TRBD1. With 1 base clipped from V and 2 bases from J, the junction kept 1 base outside the gene matches. This CDR3 region has 14 residues. CDR1 and CDR2 from the germline V gene are SGHAT and FQDESV (reference sequence). The CDR3 nucleotides read TGTGCCAGCAGCTTAGGACAGGGGACCTACGAGCAGTACTTC. This sequence encodes CASSLGQGTYEQYF.

The chain carries TRBV7-9 and TRBJ1-4, with TRBD1 identical over 8 bases. Trimming cost V 5 bases and J 8 bases; bases outside gene matches: 7. This CDR3 comprises 14 residues. The germline V gene has CDR1 SEHNR and CDR2 FQNEAQ (reference sequence). The CDR3 bases are TGTGCCAGCAGCCCCGCCGGGACAGGAGAAAAACTGTTTTTT. Translating it yields CASSPAGTGEKLFF.

Only one count was recorded for this clone. V and J are TRBV5-4 and TRBJ2-1; TRBD2 agrees at 7 bases. V trimming: 0 bases; J trimming: 6 bases; junction bases outside the gene matches: 6. CDR1 SGHNT and CDR2 YYREEE come from the germline V gene (reference sequence). The CDR3 consists of 15 residues. The CDR3 bases are TGTGCCAGCAGCTTGGCAGCTAGCGGTTCCAATGAGCAGTTCTTC. Its protein product is CASSLAASGSNEQFF. The full variable domain, rest sourced from reference TRBV5-4 and TRBJ2-1, is ETGVTQSPTHLIKTRGQQVTLRCSSQSGHNTVSWYQQALGQGPQFIFQYYREEENGRGNFPPRFSGLQFPNYSSELNVNALELDDSALYLCASSLAASGSNEQFFGPGTRLTVL.

The chain couples TRBV30 to TRBJ1-3, with D perhaps TRBD1 (6 bases). Trimming shortened V by 5 bases and J by 0 bases, and 11 bases separated the two germline ends. The CDR3 is 14 amino acids. The germline V gene has CDR1 GTSNPN and CDR2 SVGIG (reference sequence). This CDR3 reads CAWATGSSGNTIYF. The CDR3 coding sequence is TGTGCCTGGGCGACAGGTTCCTCTGGAAACACCATATATTTT. The whole variable domain, filled in from reference TRBV30 and TRBJ1-3, reads SQTIHQWPATLVQPVGSPLSLECTVEGTSNPNLYWYRQAAGRGLQLLFYSVGIGQISSEVPQNLSASRPQDRQFILSSKKLLLSDSGFYLCAWATGSSGNTIYFGEGSWLTVV.

The gene calls are TRBV9 and TRBJ2-1; a weak D match, TRBD1 (7 bases). The CDR3 extends over 17 amino acids. Per germline, CDR1 SGDLS and CDR2 YYNGEE. V lost 1 base and J 0 bases, leaving 14 bases between the germline ends. CDR3 in amino acids: CASSVIPGGGSYNEQFF. The CDR3 DNA reads as TGTGCCAGCAGCGTAATACCAGGGGGAGGCTCCTACAATGAGCAGTTCTTC.